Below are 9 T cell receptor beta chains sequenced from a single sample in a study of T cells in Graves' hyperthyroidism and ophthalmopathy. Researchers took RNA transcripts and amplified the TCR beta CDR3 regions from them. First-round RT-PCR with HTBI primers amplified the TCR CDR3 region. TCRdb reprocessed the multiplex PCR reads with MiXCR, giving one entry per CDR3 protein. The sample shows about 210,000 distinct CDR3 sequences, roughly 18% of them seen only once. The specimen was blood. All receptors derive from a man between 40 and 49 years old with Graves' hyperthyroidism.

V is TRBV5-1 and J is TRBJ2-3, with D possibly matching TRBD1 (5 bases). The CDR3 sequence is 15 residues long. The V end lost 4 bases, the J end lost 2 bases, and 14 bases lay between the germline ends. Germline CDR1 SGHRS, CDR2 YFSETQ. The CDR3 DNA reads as TGCGCCAGCAGCCTGGGGCAGGGCCTCACAGATACGCAGTATTTT. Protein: CASSLGQGLTDTQYF.

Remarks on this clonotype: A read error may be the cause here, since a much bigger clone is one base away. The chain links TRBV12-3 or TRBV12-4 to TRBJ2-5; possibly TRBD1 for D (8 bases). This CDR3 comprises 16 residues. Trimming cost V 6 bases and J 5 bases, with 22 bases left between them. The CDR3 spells CASSQGGTGICETQYF. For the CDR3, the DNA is TGTGCCAGCAGCCAGGGGGGGACAGGAATTTGTGAGACCCAGTACTTC.

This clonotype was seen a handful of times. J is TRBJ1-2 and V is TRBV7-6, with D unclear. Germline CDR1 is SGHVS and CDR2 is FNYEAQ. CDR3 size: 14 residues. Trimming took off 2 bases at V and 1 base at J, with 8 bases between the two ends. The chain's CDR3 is CASSLLTDNYGYTF. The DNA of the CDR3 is TGTGCCAGCAGCTTATTGACCGATAACTATGGCTACACCTTC.

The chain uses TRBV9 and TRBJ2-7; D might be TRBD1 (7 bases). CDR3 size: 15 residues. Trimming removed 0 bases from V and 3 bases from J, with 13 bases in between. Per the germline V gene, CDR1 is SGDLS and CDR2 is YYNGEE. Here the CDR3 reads CASSVGDREVYEQYF. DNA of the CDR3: TGTGCCAGCAGCGTAGGAGACAGGGAGGTCTACGAGCAGTACTTC.

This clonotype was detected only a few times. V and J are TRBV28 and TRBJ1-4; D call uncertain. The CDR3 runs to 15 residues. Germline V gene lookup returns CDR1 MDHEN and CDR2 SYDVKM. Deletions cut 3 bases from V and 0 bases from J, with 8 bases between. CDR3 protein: CASSFNGATNEKLFF. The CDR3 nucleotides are TGTGCCAGCAGTTTTAATGGTGCAACTAATGAAAAACTGTTTTTT.

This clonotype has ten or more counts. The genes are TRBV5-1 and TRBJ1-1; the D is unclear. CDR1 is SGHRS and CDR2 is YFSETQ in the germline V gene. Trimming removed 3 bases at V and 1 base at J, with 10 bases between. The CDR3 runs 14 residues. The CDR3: CASSYDRQNTEAFF. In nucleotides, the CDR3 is TGCGCCAGCAGCTACGATAGACAGAACACTGAAGCTTTCTTT.

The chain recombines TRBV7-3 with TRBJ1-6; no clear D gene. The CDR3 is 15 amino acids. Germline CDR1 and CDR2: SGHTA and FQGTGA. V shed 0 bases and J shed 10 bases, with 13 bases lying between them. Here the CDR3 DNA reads TGTGCCAGCAGCTTAACCGGCAGACCGGACTCACCCCTCCACTTT. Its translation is CASSLTGRPDSPLHF.

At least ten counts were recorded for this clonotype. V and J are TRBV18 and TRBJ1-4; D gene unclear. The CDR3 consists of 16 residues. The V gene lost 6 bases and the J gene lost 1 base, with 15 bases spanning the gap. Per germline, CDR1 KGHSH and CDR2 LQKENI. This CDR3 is CASSLASRLTNEKLFF. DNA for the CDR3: TGTGCCAGCTCCCTCGCCAGCCGGCTAACTAATGAAAAACTGTTTTTT.

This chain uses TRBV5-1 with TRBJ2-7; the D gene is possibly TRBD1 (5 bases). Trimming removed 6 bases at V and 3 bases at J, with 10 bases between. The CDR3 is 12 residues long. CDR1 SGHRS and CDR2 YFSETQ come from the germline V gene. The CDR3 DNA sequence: TGCGCCAGCACAGGTGACAGCTACGAGCAGTACTTC. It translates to CASTGDSYEQYF.